A selection of T cell receptor beta chains follows, all from one sample in a study of siplizumab effects on memory and regulatory T cells. Only in-frame clones appear in the TCRdb table, and some are missing; sequencing was by immunoSEQ multiplex PCR. The repertoire includes 85,000 or so clones, roughly 94% of them detected once, and 15% to 20% sits in the top ten. The sequencing sample was made of CD8+ T cells sorted from blood. The receptors come from a human donor in good health. Each CDR3 is given with its conserved first and last residue. Each record gives: clone size, J gene, D gene, V gene, CDR3 protein, CDR3 DNA. The D gene is left open where the match is weak. Only part of the rows carry a size: once, few, many, or a class if the clone is expanded.

NA	TRBJ2-2	NA	TRBV5-1	CASSLAERQTNTGELFF	TGCGCCAGCAGCTTGGCGGAGCGACAAACAAACACCGGGGAGCTGTTTTTT
NA	TRBJ1-2	NA	TRBV6-1	CASNPTVAFYGYTF	TGTGCCAGCAACCCGACGGTCGCTTTCTATGGCTACACCTTC
NA	TRBJ1-1	NA	TRBV19	CASKRGSEAFF	TGTGCCAGCAAGCGGGGGAGTGAAGCTTTCTTT
once	TRBJ1-2	NA	TRBV27	CATSTNAGGYGYTF	TGTGCCACCAGTACGAACGCGGGAGGCTATGGCTACACCTTC
NA	TRBJ2-2	TRBD1	TRBV19	CASRDRANTGELFF	TGTGCCAGTAGAGACAGGGCGAACACCGGGGAGCTGTTTTTT
NA	TRBJ1-1	NA	TRBV5-6	CASRPGLTVRGTEAFF	TGTGCCAGCAGACCGGGACTTACCGTGAGGGGCACTGAAGCTTTCTTT
NA	TRBJ2-7	NA	TRBV11-3	CASSLEESYEQYF	TGTGCCAGCAGCTTAGAGGAATCCTACGAGCAGTACTTC
NA	TRBJ1-2	NA	TRBV10-3	CAISESTGDGYTF	TGTGCCATCAGTGAGTCGACAGGAGATGGCTACACCTTC
NA	TRBJ1-6	TRBD1	TRBV27	CASSPGQTGGNSPLHF	TGTGCCAGCAGCCCGGGACAGACCGGGGGAAATTCACCCCTCCACTTT
NA	TRBJ2-7	NA	TRBV7-9	CASSLRNYEQYF	TGTGCCAGCAGCTTACGGAACTACGAGCAGTACTTC
NA	TRBJ2-7	TRBD1	TRBV10-1	CASSPDRSTYEQYF	TGCGCCAGCAGCCCGGACAGGTCCACCTACGAGCAGTACTTC
NA	TRBJ2-5	TRBD2	TRBV9	CASSYGTAERDRGDQYF	TGTGCCAGCAGCTACGGGACCGCCGAACGGGACCGGGGGGACCAGTACTTC
NA	TRBJ1-5	NA	TRBV2	CASSEGGRGQPQHF	TGTGCCAGCAGTGAAGGAGGGAGGGGACAGCCCCAGCATTTT
NA	TRBJ1-1	TRBD1	TRBV5-8	CASSLRTGNERISVNTEAFF	TGTGCCAGCAGCTTGCGGACAGGGAACGAGCGTATTTCGGTGAACACTGAAGCTTTCTTT
NA	TRBJ1-2	TRBD1	TRBV7-8	CASSSGTGGDTF	TGTGCCAGCAGCTCCGGGACAGGGGGCGACACCTTC
NA	TRBJ1-5	TRBD1	TRBV19	CASSILMGQGFYSNQPQHF	TGTGCCAGTAGTATTTTAATGGGACAGGGATTTTATAGCAATCAGCCCCAGCATTTT
once	TRBJ2-1	NA	TRBV28	CASESAGEDNEQFF	TGTGCCAGTGAGTCCGCCGGGGAAGATAATGAGCAGTTCTTC
NA	TRBJ2-7	NA	TRBV27	CASSLSPSILEQYF	TGTGCCAGCAGTTTATCCCCCTCTATCCTCGAGCAGTACTTC
NA	TRBJ2-5	TRBD2	TRBV4-1	CASSQQLSGLAGGRVRETQYF	TGCGCCAGCAGCCAACAACTTTCGGGACTAGCGGGAGGGCGTGTGAGAGAGACCCAGTACTTC
NA	TRBJ2-7	NA	TRBV15	CATSPRVPYEQYF	TGTGCCACCAGCCCCAGGGTCCCCTACGAGCAGTACTTC
NA	TRBJ2-5	NA	TRBV4-1	CASSQDSTTGAQYF	TGCGCCAGCAGCCAAGATAGTACAACTGGGGCCCAGTACTTC
NA	TRBJ2-1	NA	TRBV11-2	CASSLGEVRGSYNEQFF	TGTGCCAGCAGCTTAGGGGAAGTGAGGGGATCCTACAATGAGCAGTTCTTC
NA	TRBJ1-2	TRBD1	TRBV2	CASSEGTGYGYTF	TGTGCCAGCAGTGAAGGGACAGGCTATGGCTACACCTTC
NA	TRBJ2-7	NA	TRBV28	CASSFWQNYEQYF	TGTGCCAGCAGTTTTTGGCAGAACTACGAGCAGTACTTC
NA	TRBJ1-5	NA	TRBV12-5	CASGFDTTQGWPQHF	TGTGCTAGTGGTTTCGACACGACCCAAGGATGGCCCCAGCATTTT
NA	TRBJ2-1	TRBD2	TRBV13	CASTSVAGGYNEQFF	TGTGCCAGCACGTCGGTGGCGGGAGGGTACAATGAGCAGTTCTTC